This TCR beta chain was sequenced in a study of cytomegalovirus exposure and HLA in healthy donors. Findings and caveats of the study: Analyses of presence/absence relied on an assumption of roughly uniform sequencing depth across donors. Later on, an analysis tied about 17,000 TCR beta sequences to HLA alleles at 0.05 false discovery rate. In vitro data verified three CMV-associated chains as specific for CMV antigens.

To note about this clone: Its cognate antigen is unknown.

Trimming cost V 5 bases and J 14 bases; bases outside gene matches: 16. Per the germline V gene, CDR1 is SGHVS and CDR2 is FQNEAQ. CDR3 length: 14 residues. Amplification used 60 Vbeta primers and 13 Jbeta primers. Libraries were prepared by immunoSEQ multiplex PCR; TCRdb keeps only in-frame clonotypes and omits some of them. The sample consists of some 200,000 clones, around 86% of them appearing once. The sequence came from a middle-aged man in good health and CMV-seronegative. This rearrangement joins TRBV7-8 to TRBJ1-2; 8 bases are a match to TRBD1. Sequencing input: PBMCs. The CDR3 sequence is CASSPGTGPERWTF. The CDR3 bases are TGTGCCAGCAGCCCTGGGACAGGCCCGGAGAGATGGACCTTC.